This is a list of T cell receptor beta chains from one sample in a study of molecular identifiers for immune sequencing clone quantification. One entry per CDR3 protein, called by TCRdb with MiXCR from the PCR reads. The top ten hold roughly 1.6% of the sample, which has about 65,000 distinct CDR3 sequences, under 20% seen once. Sequencing used naive CD8+ T cells from blood, with Jurkat cell RNA spiked in. The receptors come from a human donor in good health. Some libraries in this study had Jurkat cell RNA spiked in. Both conserved end residues are part of each CDR3. The order of the fields is J gene, V gene, D gene, clone size, CDR3 DNA, CDR3 protein. The D gene is left open where the match is weak. Size tells how often a clone was seen (once, few, many) or the class of an expanded clone, and some rows leave it out.

j_call: TRBJ2-1; v_call: TRBV29-1; d_call: .; clone_size: many; cdr3_nt: TGCAGCGTTGGAGTCTCCCCCAATGAGCAGTTCTTC; cdr3_aa: CSVGVSPNEQFF
j_call: TRBJ1-6; v_call: TRBV7-6; d_call: .; clone_size: few; cdr3_nt: TGTGCCAGCAGCAGCGACAGGCTCCTATCACCCCTCCACTTT; cdr3_aa: CASSSDRLLSPLHF
j_call: TRBJ2-1; v_call: TRBV11-1; d_call: .; clone_size: few; cdr3_nt: TGTGCCAGCAGCTTAGACCCCCATGAGCAGTTCTTC; cdr3_aa: CASSLDPHEQFF
j_call: TRBJ2-3; v_call: TRBV4-1; d_call: .; clone_size: many; cdr3_nt: TGCGCCAGCAGCCAAGCCGCGTGGACAGATACGCAGTATTTT; cdr3_aa: CASSQAAWTDTQYF
j_call: TRBJ1-1; v_call: TRBV12-3/TRBV12-4; d_call: .; clone_size: many; cdr3_nt: TGTGCCACCAATACTGGGGCTGAAGCTTTCTTT; cdr3_aa: CATNTGAEAFF
j_call: TRBJ2-7; v_call: TRBV28; d_call: .; clone_size: many; cdr3_nt: TGTGCCAGCAGTTTGGGATGGAGCCCCGAGCAGTACTTC; cdr3_aa: CASSLGWSPEQYF
j_call: TRBJ2-1; v_call: TRBV27; d_call: TRBD2; clone_size: few; cdr3_nt: TGTGCCAGCAGTCTCCTCGGGACTAGCGGGAGCAATGAGCAGTTCTTC; cdr3_aa: CASSLLGTSGSNEQFF
j_call: TRBJ2-3; v_call: TRBV4-1; d_call: .; clone_size: many; cdr3_nt: TGCGCCAGCAGCCAAACGGGAGCCCCCGAAAACACAGATACGCAGTATTTT; cdr3_aa: CASSQTGAPENTDTQYF
j_call: TRBJ2-1; v_call: TRBV20-1; d_call: .; clone_size: .; cdr3_nt: TGCAGTGCTATTTTAGGTTACAATGAGCAGTTCTTC; cdr3_aa: CSAILGYNEQFF
j_call: TRBJ2-3; v_call: TRBV11-2; d_call: .; clone_size: medium-sized; cdr3_nt: TGTGCCAGCAGCTTATCCCCTTCTTCGGCGCGTCGAGGAGATGTGGCAGATACGCAGTATTTT; cdr3_aa: CASSLSPSSARRGDVADTQYF
j_call: TRBJ2-1; v_call: TRBV24-1; d_call: .; clone_size: .; cdr3_nt: TGTGCCACCAGTGACAGAATTGGCAATGAGCAGTTCTTC; cdr3_aa: CATSDRIGNEQFF
j_call: TRBJ2-3; v_call: TRBV12-3/TRBV12-4; d_call: TRBD2; clone_size: few; cdr3_nt: TGTGCCAGCAGTTCGGGGGGTCCAGATACGCAGTATTTT; cdr3_aa: CASSSGGPDTQYF
j_call: TRBJ2-1; v_call: TRBV4-3; d_call: .; clone_size: few; cdr3_nt: TGCGCCAGCAGCCCTAGACCGGCTAGCCCAACCCACAATGAGCAGTTCTTC; cdr3_aa: CASSPRPASPTHNEQFF
j_call: TRBJ2-5; v_call: TRBV24-1; d_call: .; clone_size: .; cdr3_nt: TGTGCCACCTCCCGCAGGGGCCCGGAGGGCCAAGAGACCCAGTACTTC; cdr3_aa: CATSRRGPEGQETQYF
j_call: TRBJ2-3; v_call: TRBV12-3/TRBV12-4; d_call: .; clone_size: many; cdr3_nt: TGTGCCAGCAACCGGGCTGGGACAGATACGCAGTATTTT; cdr3_aa: CASNRAGTDTQYF
j_call: TRBJ2-5; v_call: TRBV29-1; d_call: .; clone_size: many; cdr3_nt: TGCAGCGTTGAAGGGACCTTCGAGGTGGGGTTTCAAGAGACCCAGTACTTC; cdr3_aa: CSVEGTFEVGFQETQYF
j_call: TRBJ2-7; v_call: TRBV7-9; d_call: .; clone_size: many; cdr3_nt: TGTGCCAGCAGCTTATCGCACAGGGACTACGAGCAGTACTTC; cdr3_aa: CASSLSHRDYEQYF
j_call: TRBJ2-2; v_call: TRBV7-9; d_call: .; clone_size: .; cdr3_nt: TGTGCCAGCAGCTTTGGCAGACCGAACACCGGGGAGCTGTTTTTT; cdr3_aa: CASSFGRPNTGELFF
j_call: TRBJ2-1; v_call: TRBV4-1; d_call: .; clone_size: .; cdr3_nt: TGCGCCAGCAGCCAAGGGGGCCCGGGCAATGAGCAGTTCTTC; cdr3_aa: CASSQGGPGNEQFF
j_call: TRBJ2-5; v_call: TRBV18; d_call: .; clone_size: many; cdr3_nt: TGTGCCAGCTCACCACCGGCAGAGACCCAGTACTTC; cdr3_aa: CASSPPAETQYF
j_call: TRBJ2-7; v_call: TRBV18; d_call: .; clone_size: few; cdr3_nt: TGTGCCAGCTCACCAGAGGACAGCGAGGGCTTTCGGTACGAGCAGTACTTC; cdr3_aa: CASSPEDSEGFRYEQYF
j_call: TRBJ2-7; v_call: TRBV3-1; d_call: .; clone_size: few; cdr3_nt: TGTGCCAGCAGCCATGGAGGGACTTCCTACGAGCAGTACTTC; cdr3_aa: CASSHGGTSYEQYF
j_call: TRBJ1-1; v_call: TRBV19; d_call: .; clone_size: many; cdr3_nt: TGTGCCAGTAGTATGATACAGGGTCTGGCTGAAGCTTTCTTT; cdr3_aa: CASSMIQGLAEAFF
j_call: TRBJ2-1; v_call: TRBV7-9; d_call: TRBD1; clone_size: .; cdr3_nt: TGTGCCAGCAGCTTGCCAGGGGGCGTTAATGAGCAGTTCTTC; cdr3_aa: CASSLPGGVNEQFF
j_call: TRBJ2-3; v_call: TRBV7-9; d_call: .; clone_size: many; cdr3_nt: TGTGCCAGCAGCCCCGTTGTGGGTCGGCACACAGATACGCAGTATTTT; cdr3_aa: CASSPVVGRHTDTQYF
j_call: TRBJ2-6; v_call: TRBV11-3; d_call: .; clone_size: few; cdr3_nt: TGTGCCAGCAGCGCCAATCGACGGGACCTCCTCTCTGGGGCCAACGTCCTGACTTTC; cdr3_aa: CASSANRRDLLSGANVLTF
j_call: TRBJ2-3; v_call: TRBV12-3/TRBV12-4; d_call: TRBD2; clone_size: many; cdr3_nt: TGTGCCAGCATCACTAGCGGGGACACAGATACGCAGTATTTT; cdr3_aa: CASITSGDTDTQYF
j_call: TRBJ1-1; v_call: TRBV7-2; d_call: .; clone_size: many; cdr3_nt: TGTGCCAGCAACCTCCCCACATCAGGCGACACTGAAGCTTTCTTT; cdr3_aa: CASNLPTSGDTEAFF
j_call: TRBJ2-1; v_call: TRBV28; d_call: TRBD1; clone_size: .; cdr3_nt: TGTGCCAGCAGTAGACAGGGGCAGTTCTTC; cdr3_aa: CASSRQGQFF
j_call: TRBJ2-3; v_call: TRBV7-6; d_call: .; clone_size: many; cdr3_nt: TGTGCCAGCAGCAAGCTACTAGCCACAGATACGCAGTATTTT; cdr3_aa: CASSKLLATDTQYF
j_call: TRBJ2-7; v_call: TRBV11-3; d_call: .; clone_size: many; cdr3_nt: TGTGCCAGCAGCCCCCCCGGGGTATCCTACGAGCAGTACTTC; cdr3_aa: CASSPPGVSYEQYF
j_call: TRBJ2-5; v_call: TRBV7-9; d_call: .; clone_size: .; cdr3_nt: TGTGCCAGCAGCTCCCCAGCGGGCGCGGAGACCCAGTACTTC; cdr3_aa: CASSSPAGAETQYF
j_call: TRBJ2-1; v_call: TRBV4-1; d_call: .; clone_size: many; cdr3_nt: TGCGCCAGCAGCCAATACCAATTTAGCGATGAGCAGTTCTTC; cdr3_aa: CASSQYQFSDEQFF
j_call: TRBJ1-1; v_call: TRBV7-9; d_call: .; clone_size: many; cdr3_nt: TGTGCCAGCAGCTTATCAGGGTCTGGGGTTAGGAACACTGAAGCTTTCTTT; cdr3_aa: CASSLSGSGVRNTEAFF
j_call: TRBJ2-7; v_call: TRBV4-1; d_call: .; clone_size: many; cdr3_nt: TGCGCCAGCAGCCAAGACCGGACTAAGTTTTTATCCTACGAGCAGTACTTC; cdr3_aa: CASSQDRTKFLSYEQYF
j_call: TRBJ2-1; v_call: TRBV27; d_call: .; clone_size: many; cdr3_nt: TGTGCCAGCCGCGGGCTGGCAGACAATGAGCAGTTCTTC; cdr3_aa: CASRGLADNEQFF
j_call: TRBJ2-7; v_call: TRBV5-4; d_call: .; clone_size: many; cdr3_nt: TGTGCCAGCAGCTTGGGGCATGCCCCCTACGAGCAGTACTTC; cdr3_aa: CASSLGHAPYEQYF
j_call: TRBJ1-4; v_call: TRBV6-5; d_call: .; clone_size: many; cdr3_nt: TGTGCCAGCAGATCCATTTTTGGACTTAATGAAAAACTGTTTTTT; cdr3_aa: CASRSIFGLNEKLFF
j_call: TRBJ2-7; v_call: TRBV7-6; d_call: TRBD1; clone_size: many; cdr3_nt: TGTGCCAGCGGACAGGGGGGCGAGCAGTACTTC; cdr3_aa: CASGQGGEQYF
j_call: TRBJ2-7; v_call: TRBV24-1; d_call: TRBD1; clone_size: many; cdr3_nt: TGTGCCACCAGTGACTGGAGACAGGGGGCCCACGAGCAGTACTTC; cdr3_aa: CATSDWRQGAHEQYF
j_call: TRBJ2-3; v_call: TRBV19; d_call: TRBD2; clone_size: many; cdr3_nt: TGTGCCAGTAGTATATTTGTCGTACTAGCGGATTACACAGATACGCAGTATTTT; cdr3_aa: CASSIFVVLADYTDTQYF
j_call: TRBJ1-1; v_call: TRBV5-6; d_call: .; clone_size: .; cdr3_nt: TGTGCCAGCAGCCAAAATCCGAACACTGAAGCTTTCTTT; cdr3_aa: CASSQNPNTEAFF
j_call: TRBJ2-2; v_call: TRBV6-5; d_call: TRBD2; clone_size: many; cdr3_nt: TGTGCCAGCAGTTACGAGCCTAGCGGCGCCGGGGAGCTGTTTTTT; cdr3_aa: CASSYEPSGAGELFF
j_call: TRBJ2-5; v_call: TRBV27; d_call: TRBD2; clone_size: many; cdr3_nt: TGTGCCAGCAGTTCTACTCTTAGCGGGAGTCGAGAGACCCAGTACTTC; cdr3_aa: CASSSTLSGSRETQYF
j_call: TRBJ2-7; v_call: TRBV5-1; d_call: TRBD1; clone_size: many; cdr3_nt: TGCGCCAGCAGCTTAGGACAGGAAGGCGAGCAGTACTTC; cdr3_aa: CASSLGQEGEQYF
j_call: TRBJ2-7; v_call: TRBV7-2; d_call: .; clone_size: .; cdr3_nt: TGTGCCTGCAGGTCGGGACCAGCGCCCTACGAGCAGTACTTC; cdr3_aa: CACRSGPAPYEQYF
j_call: TRBJ2-3; v_call: TRBV13; d_call: TRBD2; clone_size: many; cdr3_nt: TGTGCCAGCAGCGTCGGGACTATCCCATACACAGATACGCAGTATTTT; cdr3_aa: CASSVGTIPYTDTQYF
j_call: TRBJ2-3; v_call: TRBV28; d_call: .; clone_size: many; cdr3_nt: TGTGCCAGCAGCCGCCCCCATCCAGATACGCAGTATTTT; cdr3_aa: CASSRPHPDTQYF
j_call: TRBJ1-5; v_call: TRBV12-3/TRBV12-4; d_call: .; clone_size: once; cdr3_nt: TGTGCCAGCAGTTCCCTCCCCGTGGCCGTAGACAATCAGCCCCAGCATTTC; cdr3_aa: CASSSLPVAVDNQPQHF
j_call: TRBJ2-7; v_call: TRBV20-1; d_call: TRBD2; clone_size: .; cdr3_nt: TGTAGTGCTCAAGCGGGAGGGCCCCGGGACGGGCAGTACTTC; cdr3_aa: CSAQAGGPRDGQYF
j_call: TRBJ2-1; v_call: TRBV5-6; d_call: .; clone_size: .; cdr3_nt: TGTGCCAGCAGCCTTTATCGCAATGAGCAGTTCTTC; cdr3_aa: CASSLYRNEQFF
j_call: TRBJ2-2; v_call: TRBV2; d_call: TRBD2; clone_size: many; cdr3_nt: TGTGCCAGCAGTGAATGGGGACTAGCGGGAGACGGGGAGCTGTTTTTT; cdr3_aa: CASSEWGLAGDGELFF
j_call: TRBJ2-1; v_call: TRBV2; d_call: .; clone_size: .; cdr3_nt: TGTGCCATCTTTAAGGGAAGAAGGGAGGAGGGAAGTGAGCAGTTCTTC; cdr3_aa: CAIFKGRREEGSEQFF